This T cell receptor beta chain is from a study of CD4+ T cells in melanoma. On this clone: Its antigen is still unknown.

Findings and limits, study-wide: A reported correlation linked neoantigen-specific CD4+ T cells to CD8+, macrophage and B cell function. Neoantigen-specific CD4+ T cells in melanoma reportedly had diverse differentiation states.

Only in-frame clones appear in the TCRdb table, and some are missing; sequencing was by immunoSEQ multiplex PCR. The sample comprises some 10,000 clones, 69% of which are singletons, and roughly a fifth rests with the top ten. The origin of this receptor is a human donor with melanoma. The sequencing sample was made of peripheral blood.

The CDR3 here is CASSPGQINTEAFF. The CDR3 nucleotides read TGTGCCAGCAGCCCGGGACAAATAAACACTGAAGCTTTCTTT. The V call is TRBV7-8, the J call TRBJ1-1; a possible D gene is TRBD1 (6 bases). The germline gives CDR1 SGHVS, CDR2 FQNEAQ. Trimming shortened V by 5 bases and J by 2 bases, and 12 bases separated the two germline ends. The CDR3 totals 14 residues.